These T cell receptor beta chains were read from a single sample in a study of shared clonotypes between healthy human individuals. Assay: immunoSEQ multiplex PCR; the TCRdb copy retains only in-frame clones and omits some. The data contain millions of clones, roughly 91% of them singletons. Sequenced sample: naive CD8+ T cells from PBMCs. These receptors were obtained from a man aged 18 to 30 in good health. Some clones in this sample may be carry-over from other donors' samples. Each CDR3 is given with its conserved first and last residue. A D gene is named only where the DNA matches it firmly. Size tells how often a clone was seen (once, few, many) or the class of an expanded clone, and some rows leave it out.

V gene: TRBV4-1
clone size: .
D gene: .
J gene: TRBJ1-4
CDR3 DNA: TGCGCCAGCAGCCATGGGGCAACTAATGAAAAACTGTTTTTT
CDR3 protein: CASSHGATNEKLFF

V gene: TRBV11-2
clone size: .
D gene: .
J gene: TRBJ2-1
CDR3 DNA: TGTGCCAGCAGCTTAGGGTTCCGACCCCCTCCCTTCTACAATGAGCAGTTCTTC
CDR3 protein: CASSLGFRPPPFYNEQFF

V gene: TRBV29-1
clone size: .
D gene: .
J gene: TRBJ2-1
CDR3 DNA: TGCAGCGTTTTTTGGACAGACTCCTACAATGAGCAGTTCTTC
CDR3 protein: CSVFWTDSYNEQFF

V gene: TRBV15
clone size: .
D gene: TRBD1
J gene: TRBJ2-7
CDR3 DNA: TGTGCCACCAGCATCCGGACAGGGCCGTTGGGCGAGCAGTACTTC
CDR3 protein: CATSIRTGPLGEQYF

V gene: TRBV7-9
clone size: few
D gene: TRBD2
J gene: TRBJ2-2
CDR3 DNA: TGTGCCAGCAGCTCCGGACTAGCGGAGAACACCGGGGAGCTGTTTTTT
CDR3 protein: CASSSGLAENTGELFF

V gene: TRBV6-5
clone size: .
D gene: TRBD1
J gene: TRBJ2-7
CDR3 DNA: TGTGCCAGCACCCCGGACAGGGTCAGCTACGAGCAGTACTTC
CDR3 protein: CASTPDRVSYEQYF

V gene: TRBV18
clone size: .
D gene: .
J gene: TRBJ2-1
CDR3 DNA: TGTGCCAGCTCACCACCGACACTCTACAATGAGCAGTTCTTC
CDR3 protein: CASSPPTLYNEQFF

V gene: TRBV27
clone size: .
D gene: .
J gene: TRBJ2-2
CDR3 DNA: TGTGCCAGCAGTTTATCGGGGGGCGGTCTACTAGCGACCACCGGGGAGCTGTTTTTT
CDR3 protein: CASSLSGGGLLATTGELFF

V gene: TRBV29-1
clone size: .
D gene: TRBD2
J gene: TRBJ2-1
CDR3 DNA: TGCAGCGTTGTATGGAGCGGGAGTTGGTACAATGAGCAGTTCTTC
CDR3 protein: CSVVWSGSWYNEQFF

V gene: TRBV4-3
clone size: .
D gene: .
J gene: TRBJ2-1
CDR3 DNA: TGCGCCAGCAGCCAAGCCCCGTCGGAGGACAATGAGCAGTTCTTC
CDR3 protein: CASSQAPSEDNEQFF

V gene: TRBV7-9
clone size: .
D gene: .
J gene: TRBJ2-1
CDR3 DNA: TGTGCCAGCAGCTTAGCTAACAGGGCCCCTAATGAGCAGTTCTTC
CDR3 protein: CASSLANRAPNEQFF

V gene: TRBV11-1
clone size: .
D gene: .
J gene: TRBJ2-3
CDR3 DNA: TGTGCCAGCAGCTTTTCGGGGGTAAGAGGGGATACGCAGTATTTT
CDR3 protein: CASSFSGVRGDTQYF

V gene: TRBV27
clone size: .
D gene: .
J gene: TRBJ1-5
CDR3 DNA: TGTGCCAGCAGCCCAGGCGGGGTCGGCAATCAGCCCCAGCATTTT
CDR3 protein: CASSPGGVGNQPQHF

V gene: TRBV5-5
clone size: .
D gene: .
J gene: TRBJ1-2
CDR3 DNA: TGTGCCAGCAAGGACGGCTATGGCTACACCTTC
CDR3 protein: CASKDGYGYTF

V gene: TRBV19
clone size: .
D gene: .
J gene: TRBJ2-2
CDR3 DNA: TGTGCCAGTAGTATAGGGGTGGTGGCCACCGGGGAGCTGTTTTTT
CDR3 protein: CASSIGVVATGELFF

V gene: TRBV28
clone size: .
D gene: .
J gene: TRBJ1-5
CDR3 DNA: TGTGCCAGCAGTTCGCACCCACCTTCACCGAGGGGCAATCAGCCCCAGCATTTT
CDR3 protein: CASSSHPPSPRGNQPQHF

V gene: TRBV13
clone size: .
D gene: .
J gene: TRBJ1-3
CDR3 DNA: TGTGCCAGCAGCTTAGTCCAGCTCTCTGGAAACACCATATATTTT
CDR3 protein: CASSLVQLSGNTIYF

V gene: TRBV30
clone size: few
D gene: .
J gene: TRBJ1-4
CDR3 DNA: TGTGCCTGGAGTGTATCGGCAGGTCTTAATGAAAAACTGTTTTTT
CDR3 protein: CAWSVSAGLNEKLFF

V gene: TRBV15
clone size: .
D gene: TRBD1
J gene: TRBJ2-7
CDR3 DNA: TGTGCCACCAGCGTAGGGCAGGGGGCCTACGAGCAGTACTTC
CDR3 protein: CATSVGQGAYEQYF

V gene: TRBV6-1
clone size: .
D gene: TRBD2
J gene: TRBJ2-1
CDR3 DNA: TGTGCCAGCAGTGAAAACGCGGGAGACTACAATGAGCAGTTCTTC
CDR3 protein: CASSENAGDYNEQFF

V gene: TRBV9
clone size: few
D gene: .
J gene: TRBJ1-1
CDR3 DNA: TGTGCCAGCAGCCTGTATGGGGGGCTGGGAACTGAAGCTTTCTTT
CDR3 protein: CASSLYGGLGTEAFF

V gene: TRBV7-3
clone size: .
D gene: TRBD1
J gene: TRBJ2-1
CDR3 DNA: TGTGCCAGCAGCCCGGGACAGGCAGCGGCGCAGTTCTTC
CDR3 protein: CASSPGQAAAQFF

V gene: TRBV29-1
clone size: .
D gene: .
J gene: TRBJ1-1
CDR3 DNA: TGCAGCGTTGAAGAACGGGGGAACACTGAAGCTTTCTTT
CDR3 protein: CSVEERGNTEAFF

V gene: TRBV28
clone size: .
D gene: .
J gene: TRBJ1-5
CDR3 DNA: TGTGCCAGCAGCCGAACAGGGCTTTGGCAGCCCCAGCATTTT
CDR3 protein: CASSRTGLWQPQHF

V gene: TRBV9
clone size: .
D gene: .
J gene: TRBJ2-5
CDR3 DNA: TGTGCCAGCAGCGCAGCCGGGGGTAGGGAGACCCAGTACTTC
CDR3 protein: CASSAAGGRETQYF

V gene: TRBV5-1
clone size: once
D gene: .
J gene: TRBJ2-2
CDR3 DNA: TGCGCCAGCCATGACGGGGGTCGGGCCGGGGAGCTGTTTTTT
CDR3 protein: CASHDGGRAGELFF

V gene: TRBV7-2
clone size: once
D gene: TRBD1
J gene: TRBJ1-4
CDR3 DNA: TGTGCCAGCAGCTTATTGGGGACAGGGTATGAAAAACTGTTTTTT
CDR3 protein: CASSLLGTGYEKLFF

V gene: TRBV28
clone size: .
D gene: .
J gene: TRBJ2-2
CDR3 DNA: TGTGCCAGCAGCCGACTCGTACTAGCTTACACCGGGGAGCTGTTTTTT
CDR3 protein: CASSRLVLAYTGELFF

V gene: TRBV4-3
clone size: .
D gene: .
J gene: TRBJ2-1
CDR3 DNA: TGCGCCAGCAGCCAAGGCGGGTCAGTGGGCAATGAGCAGTTCTTC
CDR3 protein: CASSQGGSVGNEQFF